This TCR beta chain was sequenced in a study of regulatory and conventional T cells in RAG deficiency. Blood CD4+ CD25-low CD127-high conventional T cells supplied the genomic DNA template. Only in-frame clones appear in the TCRdb table, and some are missing; sequencing was by immunoSEQ multiplex PCR. The data contain 29,000 or so clones, about 95% of them seen just once; the ten biggest clones take up about 0.17%. There are 17 residues in the CDR3. The ends lost 2 bases at V and 8 bases at J; junction bases unmatched: 15. Per the germline V gene, CDR1 is SGHTA and CDR2 is FQGNSA. This sample was shared with a second study, whose subject was regulatory T cells. That paper states: The primer mix had 52 TRBV and 13 TRBJ primers.

This sequence was found in a human donor in good health. The specimen was CD25- CD4+ T cells sorted from blood. This chain uses TRBV7-2 with TRBJ1-2; TRBD1 matches at 9 bases. The CDR3 spells CASSLRGNRGQLWGYTF. CDR3 nucleotide sequence: TGTGCCAGCAGCTTAAGAGGAAACAGGGGGCAACTCTGGGGCTACACCTTC.